This T cell receptor beta chain was found in a study of T cells in narcolepsy. Study outcomes and limitations: HCRT-specific and TRIB2-specific autoreactive clonotypes appeared among same-patient CSF and blood CD4+ clonotypes. Autoreactive clonotypes reportedly recurred in blood of same and different patients, not controls.

Turning to this clone: The antigen remains unidentified.

The repertoire was sequenced with immunoSEQ multiplex PCR; TCRdb's copy has only in-frame clones and lacks some. This repertoire shows 25,000 to 35,000 clones, around nine tenths found once; its top ten account for 1% to 1.3%. The V gene's germline CDR1 is SNHLY and CDR2 FYNNEI. The CDR3 totals 11 residues. V lost 6 bases, J lost 12 bases, and 14 bases lay in between. This TCR was sampled from a human donor with narcolepsy. This chain links TRBV2 with TRBJ1-2; D is uncertain. Sequenced input: CD45RA- memory CD4+ T cells from PBMCs. This chain's CDR3 is CASSEASGNTF. Here the CDR3 DNA reads TGTGCCAGCAGCGAGGCCTCGGGGAACACCTTC. The whole variable domain, remainder taken from reference TRBV2 and TRBJ1-2, is EPEVTQTPSHQVTQMGQEVILRCVPISNHLYFYWYRQILGQKVEFLVSFYNNEISEKSEIFDDQFSVERPDGSNFTLKIRSTKLEDSAMYFCASSEASGNTFGSGTRLTVV.